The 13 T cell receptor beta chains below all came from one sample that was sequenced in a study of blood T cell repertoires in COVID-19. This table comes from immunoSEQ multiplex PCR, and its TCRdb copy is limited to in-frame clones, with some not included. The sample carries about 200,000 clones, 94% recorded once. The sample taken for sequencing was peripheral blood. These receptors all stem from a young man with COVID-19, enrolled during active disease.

Here the CDR3 reads CASSSQNTGELFF. The CDR3 bases are TGTGCCAGCAGTTCCCAGAACACCGGGGAGCTGTTTTTT. The J gene is TRBJ2-2, the V gene TRBV27; D unclear. This CDR3 contains 13 residues. The V end was cut by 4 bases, the J end by 1 base, with 4 bases between. CDR1 is MNHEY, CDR2 SMNVEV, per germline (reference sequence).

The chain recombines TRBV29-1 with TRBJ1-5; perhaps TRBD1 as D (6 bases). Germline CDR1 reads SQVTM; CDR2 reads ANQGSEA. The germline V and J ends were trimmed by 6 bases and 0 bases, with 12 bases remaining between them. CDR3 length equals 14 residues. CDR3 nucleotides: TGCAGCGTGTCACAGGGACATAGCAATCAGCCCCAGCATTTT. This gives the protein CSVSQGHSNQPQHF.

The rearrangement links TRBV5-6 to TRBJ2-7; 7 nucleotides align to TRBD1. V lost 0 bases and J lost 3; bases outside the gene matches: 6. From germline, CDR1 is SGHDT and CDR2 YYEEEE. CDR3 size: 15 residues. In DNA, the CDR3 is TGTGCCAGCAGCTTGGCAGGGGGACGGGACTACGAGCAGTACTTC. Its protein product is CASSLAGGRDYEQYF.

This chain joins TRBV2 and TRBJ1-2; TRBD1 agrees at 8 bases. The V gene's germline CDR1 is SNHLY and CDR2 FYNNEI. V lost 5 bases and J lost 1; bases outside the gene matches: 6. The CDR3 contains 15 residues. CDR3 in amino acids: CASSPDRVNNYGYTF. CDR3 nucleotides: TGTGCCAGCAGTCCGGACAGGGTAAATAACTATGGCTACACCTTC. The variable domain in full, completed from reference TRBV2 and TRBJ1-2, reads EPEVTQTPSHQVTQMGQEVILRCVPISNHLYFYWYRQILGQKVEFLVSFYNNEISEKSEIFDDQFSVERPDGSNFTLKIRSTKLEDSAMYFCASSPDRVNNYGYTFGSGTRLTVV.

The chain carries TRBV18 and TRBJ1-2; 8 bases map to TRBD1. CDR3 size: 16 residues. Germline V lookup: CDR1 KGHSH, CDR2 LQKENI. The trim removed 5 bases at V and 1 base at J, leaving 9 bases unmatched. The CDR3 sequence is CASSAITGGDNYGYTF. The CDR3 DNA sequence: TGTGCCAGCTCAGCCATTACAGGGGGTGATAACTATGGCTACACCTTC.

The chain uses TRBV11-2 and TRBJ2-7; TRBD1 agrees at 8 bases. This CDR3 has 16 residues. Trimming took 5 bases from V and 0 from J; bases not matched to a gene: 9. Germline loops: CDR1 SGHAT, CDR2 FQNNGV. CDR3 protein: CASSPRRDRSSYEQYF. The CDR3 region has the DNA TGTGCCAGCAGCCCCCGCCGGGACAGGAGCTCCTACGAGCAGTACTTC.

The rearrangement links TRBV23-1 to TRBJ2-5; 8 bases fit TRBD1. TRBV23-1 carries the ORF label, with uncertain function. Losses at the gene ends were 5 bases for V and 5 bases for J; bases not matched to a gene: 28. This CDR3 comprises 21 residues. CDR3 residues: CASSYQEGGSQARGQVETQYF. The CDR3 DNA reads TGCGCCAGCAGTTACCAGGAAGGAGGGAGCCAAGCGCGGGGACAGGTGGAGACCCAGTACTTC.

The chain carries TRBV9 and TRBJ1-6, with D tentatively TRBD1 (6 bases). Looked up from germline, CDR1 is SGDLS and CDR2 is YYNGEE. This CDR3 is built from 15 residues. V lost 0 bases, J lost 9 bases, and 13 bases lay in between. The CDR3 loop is CASSVAGEGRSPLHF. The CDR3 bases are TGTGCCAGCAGCGTAGCAGGGGAGGGGCGTTCACCCCTCCACTTT.

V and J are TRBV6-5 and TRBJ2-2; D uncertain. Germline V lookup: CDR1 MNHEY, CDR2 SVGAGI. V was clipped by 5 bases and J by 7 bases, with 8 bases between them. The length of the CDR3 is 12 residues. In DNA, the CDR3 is TGTGCCAGCAGTAAATCTTTCGGGGAGCTGTTTTTT. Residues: CASSKSFGELFF.

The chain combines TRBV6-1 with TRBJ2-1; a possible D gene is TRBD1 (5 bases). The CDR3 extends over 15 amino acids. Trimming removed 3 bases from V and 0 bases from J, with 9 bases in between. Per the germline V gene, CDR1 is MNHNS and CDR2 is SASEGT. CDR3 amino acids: CASSEQTVSYNEQFF. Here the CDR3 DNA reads TGTGCCAGCAGTGAGCAGACAGTCTCCTACAATGAGCAGTTCTTC.

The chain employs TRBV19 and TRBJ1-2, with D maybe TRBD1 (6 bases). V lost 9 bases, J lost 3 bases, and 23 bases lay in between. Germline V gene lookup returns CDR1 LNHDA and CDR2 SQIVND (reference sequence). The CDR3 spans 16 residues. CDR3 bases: TGTGCCAGCGCACCGGGACAAGGCCGGTTTGACTATGGCTACACCTTC. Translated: CASAPGQGRFDYGYTF.

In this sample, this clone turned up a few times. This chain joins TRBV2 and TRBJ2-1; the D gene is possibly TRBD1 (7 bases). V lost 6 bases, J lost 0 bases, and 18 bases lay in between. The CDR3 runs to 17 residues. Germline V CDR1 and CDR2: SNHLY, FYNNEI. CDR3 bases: TGTGCCAGCAGCCCCCGGGGCGGGGACAGCTCCTACAATGAGCAGTTCTTC. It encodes CASSPRGGDSSYNEQFF.

The CDR3 spells CASTQTGVFTEAFF. The CDR3 bases are TGTGCCAGCACTCAGACAGGCGTTTTCACTGAAGCTTTCTTT. This chain connects TRBV6-6 to TRBJ1-1; tentative D call: TRBD1 (6 bases). Per germline, CDR1 MNHNY and CDR2 SVGAGI (reference sequence). The ends were cut back, 7 bases at V and 4 bases at J, with 16 bases in the middle. This CDR3 region has 14 residues.